Described below is a single T cell receptor beta chain sequence and its context. The antigen remains undetermined. This specimen comes from a study of shared clonotypes between healthy human individuals. Unsorted PBMC contributed 250 to 300 ng DNA, tens of thousands of T cell genomes, to each replicate PCR. Method: immunoSEQ multiplex PCR; TCRdb's copy keeps in-frame clones and lacks some. The sample records 520,000 or so clones, 60% to 85% being singletons. The CDR3 covers 17 residues. V dropped 3 bases and J dropped 8; count of bases not matched to a gene: 17. CDR1 KGHSH and CDR2 LQKENI come from the germline V gene. General study findings and limits: Represented diversity, genetic and exposure-history alike, was limited by few donors.

The sequence derives from a woman aged 40 to 49 in good health. Some clones in this sample may be carry-over from other donors' samples. V usage is TRBV18 and J usage is TRBJ1-2; 8 bases line up with TRBD1. The sequencing input was PBMCs. CDR3 in DNA: TGTGCCAGCTCACCCACATTTTTGCGGCAGGGGGCGGAGGGCTACACCTTC. Its translation: CASSPTFLRQGAEGYTF.